Listed here are 31 T cell receptor beta chains from one sample, sequenced in a study of T cell responses to AZD1222 COVID-19 vaccine. TCRdb keeps only in-frame clones here, not all; method: immunoSEQ multiplex PCR. The table records approximately 110,000 clones, 80% to 90% of them present only once. The sequences come from peripheral blood, collected 28 days after the second AZD1222 dose. The receptor source for this set is an adult who received the AZD1222 COVID-19 vaccine.

In regard to this clone: One junction end disagrees with the germline gene, perhaps due to a read error. The chain links TRBV4-2 to TRBJ2-7; the match to TRBD2 covers 10 bases. The CDR3 consists of 18 residues. Germline V gives CDR1 LGHNA, CDR2 YNFKEQ. The CDR3 coding sequence is TGTGCCAGCAGCCAAGATCTCGCTAGCGGGAGAATCGTATACGCGCAGTACTTC. It encodes CASSQDLASGRIVYAQYF.

The V call is TRBV5-1, the J call TRBJ2-1; D gene uncertain. The CDR3 is 14 amino acids. Germline V lookup: CDR1 SGHRS, CDR2 YFSETQ. V lost 1 base and J 0 bases, leaving 5 bases between the germline ends. The CDR3 sequence is CASSLPSSYNEQFF. The CDR3 bases are TGCGCCAGCAGCTTGCCCAGCTCCTACAATGAGCAGTTCTTC.

J is TRBJ1-6 and V is TRBV6-5; possible D gene TRBD1, 6 bases. With 2 bases removed from V and 5 bases from J, the gap between germline ends came to 10 bases. The CDR3 sequence is 15 residues long. The V gene's germline CDR1 is MNHEY and CDR2 SVGAGI. CDR3 in DNA: TGTGCCAGCAGTTACGAGGGGGGTAATAATTCACCCCTCCACTTT. It specifies CASSYEGGNNSPLHF.

The genes are TRBV27 and TRBJ1-1; D call uncertain. This CDR3 spans 17 amino acids. Germline V gene lookup returns CDR1 MNHEY and CDR2 SMNVEV (reference sequence). V dropped 5 bases and J dropped 0 bases, with 19 bases sitting between them. CDR3 sequence: CASSPQRTRPMNTEAFF. The CDR3 bases are TGTGCCAGCAGTCCCCAACGGACCAGACCCATGAACACTGAAGCTTTCTTT.

V is TRBV3-1 (or the pseudogene TRBV3-2) and J is TRBJ1-1, with 7 bases lining up with TRBD1. V lost 2 bases and J lost 1; bases outside the gene matches: 4. The CDR3 length is 15 residues. Germline CDR1 is LGHDT and CDR2 is YNNKEL (reference sequence). This chain's CDR3 is CASSQWGQQNTEAFF. In DNA, the CDR3 is TGTGCCAGCAGCCAATGGGGACAGCAGAACACTGAAGCTTTCTTT.

The chain has TRBV2 and TRBJ1-5; 7 bases line up with TRBD1. Germline lookup yields CDR1 SNHLY and CDR2 FYNNEI. The V and J ends lost 6 bases and 2 bases, in that order; junction bases with no gene match: 7. The CDR3 extends over 15 amino acids. The CDR3 nucleotides are TGTGCCAGCAGGATGAACAGGGGTGGCAATCAGCCCCAGCATTTT. It translates to CASRMNRGGNQPQHF.

V and J are TRBV28 and TRBJ2-1; 8 bases line up with TRBD1. This CDR3 is built from 15 residues. The V gene end was trimmed by 5 bases and the J gene end by 2 bases; junction bases not matched to a gene: 5. Germline V gene sequence: CDR1 MDHEN, CDR2 SYDVKM. Here the CDR3 reads CASSNGQGPYNEQFF. The CDR3 DNA reads as TGTGCCAGCAGTAACGGACAGGGCCCCTACAATGAGCAGTTCTTC.

This clone was seen a few times. This chain links TRBV5-1 with TRBJ1-2; 7 nucleotides match TRBD1. V was pared by 4 bases and J by 11 bases, with 14 bases of the junction left unmatched. This CDR3 region has 14 residues. Germline CDR1 is SGHRS and CDR2 is YFSETQ. DNA of the CDR3: TGCGCCAGCAGCCCACAGGGGATTACGGCCCGATACACCTTC. It codes for CASSPQGITARYTF.

The chain uses TRBV29-1 and TRBJ2-5; 11 positions agree with TRBD2. Germline values: CDR1 SQVTM, CDR2 ANQGSEA. The CDR3 has 15 amino acids. Losses at the gene ends were 4 bases for V and 4 bases for J; bases not matched to a gene: 8. This CDR3 is CSVAEASGRRETQYF. As DNA, the CDR3 is TGCAGCGTTGCAGAGGCTAGCGGGAGGAGAGAGACCCAGTACTTC.

The rearrangement uses TRBV3-1 (or the pseudogene TRBV3-2) and TRBJ1-2, with TRBD1 matching 7 bases. This CDR3 has 15 residues. CDR1 is LGHDT, CDR2 YNNKEL, per germline (reference sequence). J lost 7 bases, V lost 4 bases, and 12 bases had no gene match. This chain's CDR3 is CASSPLSRGVSGYTF. The CDR3 DNA sequence: TGTGCCAGCAGCCCCCTAAGCAGGGGGGTTTCTGGCTACACCTTC.

The chain employs TRBV3-1 (or the pseudogene TRBV3-2) and TRBJ2-1; 12 bases align to TRBD2. The CDR3 loop spans 14 amino acids. Germline V gene data show CDR1 as LGHDT and CDR2 as YNNKEL (reference sequence). The J segment lost 8 bases and the V segment lost 4 bases, leaving 3 bases of the junction unmatched. CDR3 loop: CASSRTSGNHEQFF. CDR3 in DNA: TGTGCCAGCAGCCGGACTAGCGGGAACCATGAGCAGTTCTTC.

The chain links TRBV5-8 to TRBJ2-2; D gene ambiguous. Trimming stripped 5 bases from V and 3 bases from J, with 14 bases between. This CDR3 has 15 amino acids. Germline assignment: CDR1 SGHTS and CDR2 YDEGEE. Here the CDR3 reads CASSSGQLDTGELFF. CDR3 nucleotides: TGTGCCAGCAGTTCAGGCCAGCTAGACACCGGGGAGCTGTTTTTT.

This rearrangement joins TRBV27 to TRBJ1-5; D is uncertain. CDR1 MNHEY and CDR2 SMNVEV come from the germline V gene (reference sequence). This CDR3 contains 16 residues. V was shortened by 1 base and J by 0 bases, with 10 bases between the two germline ends. CDR3: CASSLFGQNSNQPQHF. The CDR3 bases are TGTGCCAGCAGTTTATTCGGGCAGAATAGCAATCAGCCCCAGCATTTT.

The chain has TRBV28 and TRBJ2-7, with D perhaps being TRBD1 or TRBD2 (5 bases each). The V end lost 7 bases, the J end lost 4 bases, and 20 bases lay between the germline ends. In germline, CDR1 is MDHEN, CDR2 SYDVKM. The CDR3 is made up of 15 amino acids. Here the CDR3 reads CASKGVWGKSYEQYF. The CDR3 coding sequence is TGTGCCAGCAAAGGGGTCTGGGGGAAATCATACGAGCAGTACTTC.

The chain employs TRBV18 and TRBJ1-2, with TRBD1 as a possible D gene (5 bases). Germline V gene sequence: CDR1 KGHSH, CDR2 LQKENI. V was shortened by 4 bases and J by 8 bases, with 14 bases between the two germline ends. This CDR3 has 13 residues. The CDR3 reads CASSRDGLEGYTF. The CDR3 coding sequence is TGTGCCAGCTCACGGGACGGGTTGGAAGGCTACACCTTC.

V is TRBV7-9 and J is TRBJ1-1, with a possible D match to TRBD1 (5 bases). This CDR3 is built from 15 residues. The germline CDR1 and CDR2 sequences are SEHNR and FQNEAQ (reference sequence). Trimming left V 1 base short and J 4 bases short, with 13 bases between. This chain's CDR3 is CASSLEATRGTEAFF. The CDR3 coding sequence is TGTGCCAGCAGCTTAGAGGCTACGAGGGGCACTGAAGCTTTCTTT.

Concerning this clone itself: The junction shows a germline mismatch at one end, possibly a read error. This chain joins TRBV5-1 and TRBJ2-3; D is perhaps TRBD2 (5 bases). CDR3 size: 15 residues. Germline-derived CDR1 and CDR2 are SGHRS and YFSETQ. The CDR3 DNA reads TGCGCCAGCAGCCCAAGCGGCCCGTCTACAGTTACGCAGTATTTT. It encodes CASSPSGPSTVTQYF.

This chain uses TRBV3-1 (or the pseudogene TRBV3-2) with TRBJ1-1; D remains ambiguous. This CDR3 comprises 11 residues. Trimming stripped 3 bases from V and 7 bases from J, with 6 bases between. Germline loops: CDR1 LGHDT, CDR2 YNNKEL (reference sequence). The CDR3 nucleotides read TGTGCCAGCAGCCAGTTTTATGAAGCTTTCTTT. It codes for CASSQFYEAFF.

The chain carries TRBV6-5 and TRBJ1-1; D is ambiguous. Germline assignment: CDR1 MNHEY and CDR2 SVGAGI. V was pared by 7 bases and J by 0 bases, with 9 bases between. The CDR3 covers 13 residues. DNA of the CDR3: TGTGCCAGCACCGGACCGGTGAACACTGAAGCTTTCTTT. The encoded protein is CASTGPVNTEAFF.

V usage is TRBV5-4 and J usage is TRBJ1-1; the D gene is possibly TRBD1 (6 bases). V was shortened by 4 bases and J by 1 base, with 8 bases between the two germline ends. CDR3 size: 13 residues. Germline loops: CDR1 SGHNT, CDR2 YYREEE (reference sequence). DNA of the CDR3: TGTGCCAGCAGCACGGGACAGAACACTGAAGCTTTCTTT. Amino acids: CASSTGQNTEAFF. Combining the CDR3 with reference TRBV5-4 and TRBJ1-1 gives the whole variable domain ETGVTQSPTHLIKTRGQQVTLRCSSQSGHNTVSWYQQALGQGPQFIFQYYREEENGRGNFPPRFSGLQFPNYSSELNVNALELDDSALYLCASSTGQNTEAFFGQGTRLTVV.

The chain is built from TRBV9 and TRBJ2-1; 8 bases fit TRBD1. Germline-derived CDR1 and CDR2 are SGDLS and YYNGEE. This CDR3 has 15 residues. Losses at the gene ends were 3 bases for V and 0 bases for J; bases not matched to a gene: 2. CDR3 residues: CASSATGGSYNEQFF. The CDR3 region has the DNA TGTGCCAGCAGCGCAACAGGGGGCTCCTACAATGAGCAGTTCTTC.

The rearrangement joins TRBV4-1 to TRBJ1-1; no definite D call. The germline V gene encodes CDR1 MGHRA and CDR2 YSYEKL. V gave up 0 bases and J gave up 1 base, with 9 bases separating them. CDR3 length: 15 residues. CDR3 sequence (DNA): TGCGCCAGCAGCCAAGAAGCGAGAGAGAACACTGAAGCTTTCTTT. Translating gives CASSQEARENTEAFF.

The rearrangement joins TRBV7-2 to TRBJ2-2; no firm D call. Germline lookup yields CDR1 SGHTA and CDR2 FQGNSA. Trimming removed 1 base at V and 3 bases at J, with 9 bases between. The CDR3 is made up of 15 amino acids. Here the CDR3 reads CASSLGVEYTGELFF. CDR3 in DNA: TGTGCCAGCAGCTTAGGCGTTGAGTACACCGGGGAGCTGTTTTTT.

The V gene is TRBV18, the J gene TRBJ2-7; a weak D match, TRBD2 (6 bases). Looked up from germline, CDR1 is KGHSH and CDR2 is LQKENI. The ends were cut back, 8 bases at V and 1 base at J, with 15 bases in the middle. The CDR3 has 14 residues. This chain's CDR3 is CASNTGTVSYEQYF. Written as DNA, the CDR3 is TGTGCCAGCAACACCGGGACTGTATCCTACGAGCAGTACTTC.

Only a few counts were recorded for this clone. The chain is built from TRBV3-1 (or the pseudogene TRBV3-2) and TRBJ2-7; the match to TRBD2 covers 9 bases. The CDR3 is 14 amino acids. J lost 2 bases, V lost 5 bases, and 4 bases had no gene match. Germline V CDR1 and CDR2: LGHDT, YNNKEL (reference sequence). CDR3 nucleotide sequence: TGTGCCAGCAGCAGGAGCGGGGGGACCTACGAGCAGTACTTC. This gives the protein CASSRSGGTYEQYF.

CDR3 coding DNA: TGTGCCAGTAGGAGCCAGCAGGCTGAAAAACTGTTTTTT. This gives the protein CASRSQQAEKLFF. The chain combines TRBV19 with TRBJ1-4; no firm D call. The CDR3 consists of 13 residues. The V gene lost 6 bases and the J gene lost 7 bases, with 12 bases spanning the gap. From germline, CDR1 is LNHDA and CDR2 SQIVND (reference sequence).

A word on this clone: Germline and junction disagree at one end, which may indicate a read error. The chain couples TRBV19 to TRBJ1-5; tentatively, D is TRBD1 (6 bases). The CDR3 sequence is 14 residues long. CDR1 is LNHDA and CDR2 is SQIVND in the germline V gene (reference sequence). As DNA, the CDR3 is TGTGCCAGTAATATAGGGGGGGCAGGCTTGCCCCAGCATTTT. Translation gives CASNIGGAGLPQHF. Full variable domain (missing parts from reference TRBV19 and TRBJ1-5): DGGITQSPKYLFRKEGQNVTLSCEQNLNHDAMYWYRQDPGQGLRLIYYSQIVNDFQKGDIAEGYSVSREKKESFPLTVTSAQKNPTAFYLCASNIGGAGLPQHFGDGTRLSIL.

The chain combines TRBV6-2 or TRBV6-3 with TRBJ2-7; D is possibly TRBD2 (5 bases). The germline V gene has CDR1 MNHEY and CDR2 SVGEGT. The CDR3 sequence is 16 residues long. The V end was cut by 2 bases, the J end by 2 bases, with 16 bases between. CDR3 in DNA: TGTGCCAGCAGTTACGGTAGCGCCGAAGGGCCCTACGAGCAGTACTTC. Translated, it gives CASSYGSAEGPYEQYF.

The chain couples TRBV28 to TRBJ1-1, with D hard to call. Germline lookup yields CDR1 MDHEN and CDR2 SYDVKM. V was shortened by 6 bases and J by 1 base, with 12 bases between the two germline ends. The CDR3 loop spans 14 amino acids. For the CDR3, the DNA is TGTGCCAGCAGGGAGAGAACACCGAACACTGAAGCTTTCTTT. Protein sequence: CASRERTPNTEAFF.

J is TRBJ2-1 and V is TRBV29-1; 12 bases line up with TRBD2. Germline CDR1 reads SQVTM; CDR2 reads ANQGSEA. Germline trimming cut 5 bases from V and 0 bases from J; bases unmatched to any gene: 5. This CDR3 region has 16 residues. CDR3 nucleotides: TGCAGCGTTATACTAGCGGGAGGTACCTCCTACAATGAGCAGTTCTTC. Translation: CSVILAGGTSYNEQFF.

The chain employs TRBV10-1 and TRBJ2-2, with 11 bases identical to TRBD2. Losses at the gene ends were 3 bases for V and 4 bases for J; bases not matched to a gene: 13. The CDR3 is 19 residues long. The germline gives CDR1 WNHNN, CDR2 SYGVQD (reference sequence). The CDR3 DNA reads TGCGCCAGCAGTGATCCTCCCACCGGGACTAGCGGATTCACCGGGGAGCTGTTTTTT. Its translation is CASSDPPTGTSGFTGELFF.